This T cell receptor beta chain was retrieved from a study of identical twins. Study-level points and caveats: Weaker excess sharing between twins was seen in beta out-of-frame sequences.

Of note for this clonotype: Antigen unknown.

The CDR3 is 20 amino acids. Germline CDR1 reads ENHRY; CDR2 reads SYGVKD. Losses at the gene ends were 6 bases for V and 0 bases for J; bases not matched to a gene: 17. Unique molecular identifiers were present on cDNA, and template switching added a universal primer site. TCRdb fed the 5' RACE reads into MiXCR, producing one record per CDR3 protein. The table includes under 900,000 distinct CDR3 sequences, 15% to 20% detected once. These data also formed part of another study, on T cells expressing NK-cell markers.

The clonotype originates from a woman under 30 in good health. The chain employs TRBV10-3 and TRBJ2-6, with 7 bases aligning to TRBD1. Input material: PBMCs. This CDR3 is CAIRGLASGTAFSGANVLTF. The CDR3 DNA sequence: TGTGCCATCAGGGGTTTGGCCTCCGGGACAGCATTCTCTGGGGCCAACGTCCTGACTTTC.